The 18 T cell receptor beta chains below come from one sample, sequenced in a study of beta chain features in type 1 diabetes. Study-level findings and limits: Across all four CD4+ subsets, people with type 1 diabetes showed modestly shorter TCRB CDR3s.

Reverse transcribing all isolated RNA meant expressed TCRB transcripts were sequenced. Only in-frame clones appear in the TCRdb table, and some are missing; sequencing was by immunoSEQ multiplex PCR. Altogether around 600,000 clones are present, around 11% being singletons, with the ten largest covering 0.095% to 0.15%. Which antigens these TCRs recognize remains unknown. Sequencing was performed on naive CD4+ T cells from blood. Receptors were obtained from a man under 40 with type 1 diabetes.

This clone appeared a few times. The chain carries TRBV29-1 and TRBJ1-2; the match to TRBD1 covers 7 bases. The germline V gene encodes CDR1 SQVTM and CDR2 ANQGSEA. There are 16 residues in the CDR3. V trimming: 4 bases; J trimming: 6 bases; junction bases outside the gene matches: 17. CDR3 DNA sequence: TGCAGCGTTGCCCCAATCCTGACAGGGCATTCTAATGGCTACACCTTC. It yields the protein CSVAPILTGHSNGYTF.

This clone has a handful of counts. The chain couples TRBV27 to TRBJ1-5, with TRBD1 as a possible D gene (5 bases). This CDR3 spans 15 amino acids. The V gene's germline CDR1 is MNHEY and CDR2 SMNVEV (reference sequence). Trimming took 3 bases from V and 7 from J, leaving 16 bases between them. The CDR3 DNA follows: TGTGCCAGCAGTTTGAGCTGGCAGGGTTCCCAGCCCCAGCATTTT. Protein product: CASSLSWQGSQPQHF.

This clone was recorded a few times. This rearrangement joins TRBV6-5 to TRBJ1-2, with 7 bases fitting TRBD1. The CDR3 extends over 12 amino acids. CDR1 MNHEY and CDR2 SVGAGI come from the germline V gene. The ends lost 6 bases at V and 8 bases at J; junction bases unmatched: 6. The CDR3 here is CASRPTGRGYTF. The CDR3 nucleotides are TGTGCCAGCAGGCCGACAGGGCGCGGCTACACCTTC.

The chain combines TRBV7-2 with TRBJ1-1; no firm D call. The CDR3 is 15 residues long. Per germline, CDR1 SGHTA and CDR2 FQGNSA. Trimming left V 1 base short and J 0 bases short, with 9 bases between. CDR3 amino acids: CASSLELLMNTEAFF. CDR3 DNA sequence: TGTGCCAGCAGCTTAGAACTCCTGATGAACACTGAAGCTTTCTTT. Combining the CDR3 with reference TRBV7-2 and TRBJ1-1 gives the whole variable domain GAGVSQSPSNKVTEKGKDVELRCDPISGHTALYWYRQSLGQGLEFLIYFQGNSAPDKSGLPSDRFSAERTGGSVSTLTIQRTQQEDSAVYLCASSLELLMNTEAFFGQGTRLTVV.

The chain employs TRBV7-2 and TRBJ2-5; no clear D. V was clipped by 5 bases and J by 2 bases, with 12 bases between them. The CDR3 covers 14 residues. Germline loops: CDR1 SGHTA, CDR2 FQGNSA. The CDR3 coding sequence is TGTGCCAGCAGCAAGCGACACCTACAAGAGACCCAGTACTTC. Translation gives CASSKRHLQETQYF.

The chain links TRBV10-3 to TRBJ2-3, with a tentative D call TRBD1 (5 bases). The CDR3 sequence is 16 residues long. Trimming removed 4 bases at V and 4 bases at J, with 18 bases between. Looked up from germline, CDR1 is ENHRY and CDR2 is SYGVKD. This CDR3 reads CAISGGRVDGSDTQYF. The CDR3 nucleotides are TGTGCCATCAGTGGAGGCAGGGTCGACGGATCAGATACGCAGTATTTT.

The sample holds a few counts of this clone. The chain carries TRBV7-2 and TRBJ1-2; 8 bases line up with TRBD1. In germline, CDR1 is SGHTA, CDR2 FQGNSA. CDR3 length: 14 residues. The V gene end was trimmed by 3 bases and the J gene end by 6 bases; junction bases not matched to a gene: 6. In DNA form, the CDR3 reads TGTGCCAGCAGCTTTGGACAGGGAGATCATGGCTACACCTTC. It is translated as CASSFGQGDHGYTF.

The CDR3 sequence: CASSATGLREQYF. The CDR3, as DNA: TGTGCCAGCAGCGCGACTGGGTTGCGAGAGCAGTACTTC. J is TRBJ2-7 and V is TRBV7-2, with D unresolved. CDR1 and CDR2 from the germline V gene are SGHTA and FQGNSA. The CDR3 extends over 13 amino acids. Between the trimmed V and J ends, which lost 5 bases and 7 bases, there was a span of 15 bases. Complete variable domain (other parts from reference TRBV7-2 and TRBJ2-7): GAGVSQSPSNKVTEKGKDVELRCDPISGHTALYWYRQSLGQGLEFLIYFQGNSAPDKSGLPSDRFSAERTGGSVSTLTIQRTQQEDSAVYLCASSATGLREQYFGPGTRLTVT.

Regarding this clone: Distinct nucleotide sequences in the sample also encode this CDR3. The V call is TRBV7-2, the J call TRBJ1-5; D gene unclear. The CDR3 runs to 12 residues. Germline CDR1 reads SGHTA; CDR2 reads FQGNSA. Trimming pared 1 base from V and 5 bases from J, leaving 3 bases between. The CDR3 sequence is CASSLDDQPQHF. In DNA, the CDR3 is TGTGCCAGCAGCTTAGATGATCAGCCCCAGCATTTT. The entire variable domain, with the rest obtained from reference TRBV7-2 and TRBJ1-5, is as follows: GAGVSQSPSNKVTEKGKDVELRCDPISGHTALYWYRQSLGQGLEFLIYFQGNSAPDKSGLPSDRFSAERTGGSVSTLTIQRTQQEDSAVYLCASSLDDQPQHFGDGTRLSIL.

This clone was counted between two and nine times. The J gene is TRBJ2-7, the V gene TRBV9, with TRBD1 identical over 9 bases. The CDR3 runs 14 residues. Germline values: CDR1 SGDLS, CDR2 YYNGEE. Trimming at V came to 0 bases and at J to 4 bases, leaving 2 bases not matched to a gene. DNA for the CDR3: TGTGCCAGCAGCGTAGGGGACAGGGAATACGAGCAGTACTTC. As protein: CASSVGDREYEQYF.

In its sample, this clone was seen a few times. The V gene is TRBV7-9, the J gene TRBJ1-2; unclear D gene. Trimming left V 5 bases short and J 8 bases short, with 15 bases between. The germline CDR1 and CDR2 sequences are SEHNR and FQNEAQ (reference sequence). The CDR3 consists of 13 residues. CDR3 sequence: CASSPTGREGYTF. For the CDR3, the DNA is TGTGCCAGCAGCCCGACCGGACGGGAAGGCTACACCTTC.

This rearrangement joins TRBV18 to TRBJ1-1; no reliable D call. Germline loops: CDR1 KGHSH, CDR2 LQKENI. This CDR3 region has 14 residues. V lost 3 bases and J 1 base, leaving 9 bases between the germline ends. CDR3 nucleotides: TGTGCCAGCTCACCCGTGGTGGGGAACACTGAAGCTTTCTTT. It yields the protein CASSPVVGNTEAFF. Variable domain in full (rest from reference TRBV18 and TRBJ1-1): NAGVMQNPRHLVRRRGQEARLRCSPMKGHSHVYWYRQLPEEGLKFMVYLQKENIIDESGMPKERFSAEFPKEGPSILRIQQVVRGDSAAYFCASSPVVGNTEAFFGQGTRLTVV.

This clone was found a few times. The chain links TRBV9 to TRBJ2-7, with D tentatively TRBD1 (6 bases). The germline CDR1 and CDR2 sequences are SGDLS and YYNGEE. The CDR3 consists of 15 residues. V was trimmed by 0 bases and J by 0 bases, leaving 10 bases between them. The DNA of the CDR3 is TGTGCCAGCAGCGTAGAACAGGGTAACTCCTACGAGCAGTACTTC. Translation gives CASSVEQGNSYEQYF.

This clone has only a few counts. The chain couples TRBV6-5 to TRBJ2-5, with 7 bases lining up with TRBD1. V lost 2 bases and J lost 5; bases outside the gene matches: 8. The CDR3 is made up of 15 amino acids. Germline values: CDR1 MNHEY, CDR2 SVGAGI. CDR3: CASSYTRQGSETQYF. Here the CDR3 DNA reads TGTGCCAGCAGTTACACGAGACAGGGCTCGGAGACCCAGTACTTC.

A note on this clone: This specimen includes other DNA sequences encoding the same CDR3. The chain joins TRBV9 to TRBJ2-1; unclear D gene. The V end lost 0 bases, the J end lost 0 bases, and 4 bases lay between the germline ends. CDR1 and CDR2 (germline): SGDLS, YYNGEE. The CDR3 has 14 amino acids. The CDR3 spells CASSVGDSYNEQFF. In DNA, the CDR3 is TGTGCCAGCAGCGTAGGGGACTCCTACAATGAGCAGTTCTTC.

The V call is TRBV4-3, the J call TRBJ2-1, with 8 bases that match TRBD1. The CDR3 is 14 amino acids. CDR1 and CDR2 (germline): LGHNA, YSLEER. J lost 6 bases, V lost 3 bases, and 4 bases had no gene match. The CDR3 nucleotides read TGCGCCAGCAGCCAGGACAGGGTCTCCAATGAGCAGTTCTTC. As protein: CASSQDRVSNEQFF.

The CDR3: CASSTAGTGNQPQHF. DNA for the CDR3: TGTGCCAGCAGCACCGCCGGGACAGGGAATCAGCCCCAGCATTTT. The V and J genes are TRBV13 and TRBJ1-5, with 9 bases aligning to TRBD1. The J segment lost 4 bases and the V segment lost 5 bases, leaving 6 bases of the junction unmatched. Germline loops: CDR1 PRHDT, CDR2 FYEKMQ (reference sequence). There are 15 residues in the CDR3.

J is TRBJ2-7 and V is TRBV18, with D perhaps matching TRBD1 or TRBD2 (5 bases each). Germline V gives CDR1 KGHSH, CDR2 LQKENI. Trimming removed 5 bases from V and 4 bases from J, with 18 bases in between. The CDR3 runs 15 residues. The CDR3, as DNA: TGTGCCAGCTCAGCTACTACGGGGCAAAATTACGAGCAGTACTTC. The encoded protein is CASSATTGQNYEQYF.